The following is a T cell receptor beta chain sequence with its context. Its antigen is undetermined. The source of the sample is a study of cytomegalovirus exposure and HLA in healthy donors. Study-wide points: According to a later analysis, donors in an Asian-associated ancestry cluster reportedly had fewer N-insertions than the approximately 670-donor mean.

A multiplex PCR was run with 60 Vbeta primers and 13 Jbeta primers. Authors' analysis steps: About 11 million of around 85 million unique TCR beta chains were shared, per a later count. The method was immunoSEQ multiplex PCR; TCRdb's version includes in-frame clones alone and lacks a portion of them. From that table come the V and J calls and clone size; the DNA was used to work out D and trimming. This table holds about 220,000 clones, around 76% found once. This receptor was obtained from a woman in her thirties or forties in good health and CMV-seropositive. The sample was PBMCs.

In nucleotides, the CDR3 is TGTGCCAGCAGCTTGGGACTAGCGGGCGTCACCGGGGAGCTGTTTTTT. Protein: CASSLGLAGVTGELFF. The chain employs TRBV7-8 and TRBJ2-2; 12 nucleotides agree with TRBD2. The length of the CDR3 is 16 residues. CDR1 SGHVS and CDR2 FQNEAQ come from the germline V gene. V shed 3 bases, J shed 4 bases, and the junction held 3 bases outside the gene matches.